These 24 T cell receptor beta chains came from one sample sequenced in a study of vaccination effects on CD4 cells after COVID-19 (dated by TCRdb to between 2021 and 2024). Their antigens remain unidentified. To identify antigen-specific CD4+ T cell clonotypes by their expansion, the ViraFEST assay first stimulated PBMC with viral peptide pools and then applied TCR sequencing. After around 10 days of culture, CD4+ T cells were isolated with the EasySep CD4+ T cell isolation kit. The absence of prior SARS-CoV-2 infection in healthy vaccine recipients was confirmed by negative nucleocapsid antibodies before and after vaccination. Library creation used the immunoSEQ multiplex PCR assay. TCRdb took this table from immuneACCESS and kept in-frame rearrangements with V and J called. Such tables lack part of the clones; where checked against another copy, unresolved V genes explain under half of the gap, and the rest is unexplained. In all, the sample holds over 20,000 clones, and 74% of those were seen once. The ten top clones hold roughly 3.4% of the sample.

Sequencing was performed on CD4+ T cells from PBMCs cultured with SARS-CoV-2 spike peptides, taken before COVID-19 vaccination. Explained via the paper, the cell subset or site label denotes: SARS-CoV-2 spike overlapping peptide pool stimulation. These receptors were collected from a human donor who received a COVID-19 vaccine.

The chain joins TRBV27 to TRBJ2-5; D might be TRBD1 (6 bases). CDR1 is MNHEY, CDR2 SMNVEV, per germline (reference sequence). This CDR3 has 13 amino acids. CDR3 protein: CTWSTGLWETQYF. Here the CDR3 DNA reads TGTACCTGGAGCACAGGGCTGTGGGAGACCCAGTACTTC.

This sequence joins TRBV12-3 or TRBV12-4 and TRBJ1-1; perhaps TRBD1 as D (5 bases). V lost 11 bases to trimming and J lost 11 bases, with 21 bases between them. The CDR3 has 12 residues. As DNA, the CDR3 is TGTGCCTCTTGGATTAGGGGCGCGACGGCTTTCTTT. Residues: CASWIRGATAFF.

The rearrangement joins TRBV23-1 to TRBJ2-7; TRBD1 might be the D (5 bases). TRBV23-1 is marked as an open reading frame, function uncertain. The CDR3 consists of 15 residues. V was pared by 0 bases and J by 3 bases, with 12 bases between. This CDR3 reads CASSQSAVQVYEQYF. DNA for the CDR3: TGCGCCAGCAGTCAATCTGCTGTACAGGTCTACGAGCAGTACTTC.

This sequence joins TRBV30 and TRBJ1-1; D not resolved. Germline CDR1 GTSNPN, CDR2 SVGIG (reference sequence). This CDR3 has 10 amino acids. V gave up 1 base and J gave up 12 bases, with 9 bases separating them. The CDR3 spells CAWSDNIPFF. CDR3 coding DNA: TGTGCCTGGAGTGACAATATCCCTTTCTTT.

The chain uses TRBV6-5 and TRBJ2-7; D may correspond to TRBD1 or TRBD2 (5 bases each). This CDR3 has 11 amino acids. In germline, CDR1 is MNHEY, CDR2 SVGAGI. The CDR3 bases are TGTGCAGTGAGGGGCTCCTACGAGCAGTACTTC. Translation: CAVRGSYEQYF.

This sequence joins TRBV25-1 and TRBJ2-7; possibly TRBD2 for D (6 bases). The ends were cut back, 4 bases at V and 1 base at J, with 14 bases in the middle. CDR1 MGHDK and CDR2 SYGVNS come from the germline V gene. CDR3 length: 15 amino acids. The CDR3 nucleotides read TGTGCCAGCAGTGCGGCACTAGCCAGTTCCTACGAGCAGTACTTC. It is translated as CASSAALASSYEQYF.

The genes are TRBV7-6 and TRBJ1-4; the D is unclear. Trimming took 5 bases from V and 1 from J, leaving 14 bases between them. The CDR3 loop spans 16 amino acids. Per the germline V gene, CDR1 is SGHVS and CDR2 is FNYEAQ. The CDR3 reads CASSPAFGVTNEKLFF. The CDR3 DNA sequence: TGTGCCAGCAGCCCCGCATTTGGTGTAACTAATGAAAAACTGTTTTTT.

This clone has a single count. CDR3 DNA: TGCGCCAGCAGCTTTGGGGGAGGCTCCTACGAGCAGTACTTC. As protein: CASSFGGGSYEQYF. The chain links TRBV5-1 to TRBJ2-7; D is perhaps TRBD2 (6 bases). The CDR3 spans 14 residues. Germline assignment: CDR1 SGHRS and CDR2 YFSETQ. V was cut by 2 bases and J by 0 bases, with 9 bases left in between.

This clone was seen more than once but under ten times. This chain connects TRBV6-5 to TRBJ2-1; 10 bases are shared with TRBD1. The CDR3 extends over 15 amino acids. CDR1 and CDR2 from the germline V gene are MNHEY and SVGAGI. The V and J ends lost 6 bases and 10 bases, in that order; junction bases with no gene match: 12. Here the CDR3 reads CASRGDRGRVGEQFF. The CDR3 DNA follows: TGTGCCAGCAGGGGCGACAGGGGGCGCGTCGGGGAGCAGTTCTTC.

The chain carries TRBV7-2 and TRBJ2-7; TRBD2 agrees at 14 bases. Germline lookup yields CDR1 SGHTA and CDR2 FQGNSA. V lost 0 bases, J lost 5 bases, and 15 bases stayed unmatched. The CDR3 covers 20 residues. The CDR3 loop is CASSLAPPTSGRAAIHEQYF. CDR3 in DNA: TGTGCCAGCAGCTTAGCCCCGCCGACTAGCGGGAGGGCCGCTATACACGAGCAGTACTTC.

The J gene is TRBJ1-5, the V gene TRBV3-1 (or the pseudogene TRBV3-2), with no clear D. V dropped 0 bases and J dropped 4 bases, with 7 bases sitting between them. Germline values: CDR1 LGHDT, CDR2 YNNKEL (reference sequence). CDR3 length: 14 residues. This CDR3 is CASSQDSTNQPQHF. The CDR3 DNA sequence: TGTGCCAGCAGCCAAGACAGTACTAATCAGCCCCAGCATTTT.

V gene TRBV5-1 combines with J gene TRBJ2-7; D might be TRBD1 or TRBD2, each matching 5 bases. CDR1 and CDR2 from the germline V gene are SGHRS and YFSETQ. V lost 4 bases and J lost 7, with 21 bases in between. The CDR3 extends over 15 amino acids. CDR3 sequence: CASSTNRDPTGEQYF. CDR3 coding DNA: TGCGCCAGCAGCACCAATCGGGACCCAACCGGTGAGCAGTACTTC.

The V call is TRBV5-4, the J call TRBJ2-2; unclear D gene. V gave up 2 bases and J gave up 7 bases, with 6 bases separating them. The CDR3 consists of 12 residues. Per germline, CDR1 SGHNT and CDR2 YYREEE (reference sequence). CDR3 in amino acids: CASSLEGGELFF. DNA of the CDR3: TGTGCCAGCAGCTTAGAAGGCGGGGAGCTGTTTTTT.

V usage is TRBV6-5 and J usage is TRBJ1-2; tentative D call: TRBD1 (6 bases). Germline V CDR1 and CDR2: MNHEY, SVGAGI. V was trimmed by 7 bases and J by 4 bases, leaving 16 bases between them. There are 14 residues in the CDR3. The CDR3 coding sequence is TGTGCCAGCAAAAAACGGACAGTCCTCTATGGCTACACCTTC. The encoded protein is CASKKRTVLYGYTF.

The V and J genes are TRBV5-1 and TRBJ1-1; 9 positions agree with TRBD1. This CDR3 region has 15 residues. Germline V CDR1 and CDR2: SGHRS, YFSETQ. V was clipped by 3 bases and J by 4 bases; unmatched bases: 7. CDR3 in amino acids: CASSSPQGASTEAFF. CDR3 in DNA: TGCGCCAGCAGCTCCCCACAGGGGGCAAGCACTGAAGCTTTCTTT.

The rearrangement links TRBV5-5 to TRBJ1-2, with TRBD1 matching 7 bases. CDR1 SGHKS and CDR2 YYEKEE come from the germline V gene (reference sequence). V shed 3 bases and J 7 bases; nucleotides not matched to a gene: 9. This CDR3 has 14 residues. The chain's CDR3 is CASSYGTVGSGYTF. The DNA of the CDR3 is TGTGCCAGCAGCTACGGGACAGTGGGGTCTGGCTACACCTTC.

CDR3 residues: CASGLEIFEQFF. The DNA for the CDR3 is TGTGCCAGCGGGCTAGAGATATTTGAGCAGTTCTTC. The V call is TRBV27, the J call TRBJ2-1, with D unresolved. The length of the CDR3 is 12 residues. Looked up from germline, CDR1 is MNHEY and CDR2 is SMNVEV (reference sequence). Trimming stripped 8 bases from V and 9 bases from J, with 14 bases between.

This chain connects TRBV27 to TRBJ2-3; D gene uncertain. In germline, CDR1 is MNHEY, CDR2 SMNVEV (reference sequence). The CDR3 totals 14 residues. V was shortened by 8 bases and J by 2 bases, with 14 bases between the two germline ends. CDR3 sequence: CASLPGHPTDTQYF. The CDR3 coding sequence is TGTGCCAGCTTGCCCGGGCACCCCACAGATACGCAGTATTTT.

The chain joins TRBV5-1 to TRBJ1-1; no firm D call. This CDR3 spans 13 amino acids. V was clipped by 0 bases and J by 7 bases, with 10 bases between them. CDR1 SGHRS and CDR2 YFSETQ come from the germline V gene. The CDR3 loop is CASSLVPIDEAFF. The DNA of the CDR3 is TGCGCCAGCAGCTTGGTCCCGATAGATGAAGCTTTCTTT.

CDR3 residues: CASSAGTIQETQYF. The CDR3 DNA sequence: TGTGCCAGCAGCGCCGGGACCATTCAAGAGACCCAGTACTTC. This sequence joins TRBV9 and TRBJ2-5; D assignment may be TRBD1 or TRBD2 (5 bases each). From germline, CDR1 is SGDLS and CDR2 YYNGEE. Deletions cut 3 bases from V and 2 bases from J, with 11 bases between. The CDR3 contains 14 residues.

This chain joins TRBV6-5 and TRBJ1-5; D may be TRBD1 (5 bases). The CDR3 sequence is 15 residues long. CDR1 is MNHEY, CDR2 SVGAGI, per germline. V was trimmed by 7 bases and J by 7 bases, leaving 20 bases between them. The CDR3 DNA follows: TGTGCCAGCATTGGGGACGGGGGTTTGGGGCAGCCCCAGCATTTT. Protein: CASIGDGGLGQPQHF.

The V gene is TRBV19, the J gene TRBJ2-1; TRBD2 agrees at 9 bases. Germline CDR1 LNHDA, CDR2 SQIVND (reference sequence). The junction had 5 bases not matched to a gene; V was cut back by 5 bases and J by 3 bases. The CDR3 runs 15 residues. The CDR3 DNA sequence: TGTGCCAGTAGTGTACTAGCGGGTAACTACAATGAGCAGTTCTTC. Encoded protein: CASSVLAGNYNEQFF.

The chain uses TRBV19 and TRBJ2-1; D ambiguous. Trimming left V 1 base short and J 0 bases short, with 4 bases between. Germline V gene sequence: CDR1 LNHDA, CDR2 SQIVND (reference sequence). The CDR3 spans 14 residues. The CDR3 is CASSIGSSYNEQFF. The CDR3 DNA is TGTGCCAGTAGTATAGGGAGCTCCTACAATGAGCAGTTCTTC.

This sequence joins TRBV19 and TRBJ1-2; D is undetermined. CDR3 length equals 17 residues. Trimming left V 6 bases short and J 4 bases short, with 24 bases between. Germline assignment: CDR1 LNHDA and CDR2 SQIVND (reference sequence). The DNA of the CDR3 is TGTGCCAGTAGCCCTGAGATGGGCGGAACCCCTGGCTATGGCTACACCTTC. Translated, it gives CASSPEMGGTPGYGYTF.